This TCR beta chain comes out of a study of blood T cell repertoires in COVID-19. In the study overall: Samples representing acute and convalescent COVID-19 were sourced from the United States, Italy and Spain. Sources were T cells, B-cell-depleted T cells, or PBMCs; the material itself was cDNA or gDNA.

This clone has more than one count but fewer than ten. The sample contains more than one DNA sequence encoding this CDR3. The CDR3 spans 14 residues. The V end was cut by 3 bases, the J end by 2 bases, with 10 bases between. Germline loops: CDR1 MNHEY, CDR2 SVGAGI. In the original workflow: Counts of nucleated cells, estimated from reference gene primer amplification, were obtained. Sequencing was performed with immunoSEQ multiplex PCR; in TCRdb, only in-frame clones are kept and a portion is missing. From that table come the V and J calls and clone size; the DNA was used to work out D and trimming. The repertoire holds approximately 170,000 clones, with 83% as singletons.

The TCR comes from a woman older than 75 with acute or convalescent COVID-19. The chain joins TRBV6-5 to TRBJ2-5; perhaps TRBD2 as D (5 bases). The source material was peripheral blood. The chain's CDR3 is CASSYSGLQETQYF. DNA of the CDR3: TGTGCCAGCAGTTATAGTGGACTTCAAGAGACCCAGTACTTC.